This T cell receptor beta chain originates from a study of technical replicates of blood from a few donors. TCRdb keeps only in-frame clones here, not all; method: immunoSEQ multiplex PCR. The sample holds some 56,000 clones, 90% to 95% seen once. CDR3 length: 14 residues. CDR1 SEHNR and CDR2 FQNEAQ come from the germline V gene (reference sequence). V lost 3 bases, J lost 9 bases, and 9 bases stayed unmatched. This sequence joins TRBV7-9 and TRBJ2-7; 9 nucleotides match TRBD2. This TCR derives from a human donor in good health. Some clones in this sample may be carry-over from other donors' samples. Sequenced material: PBMCs. CDR3 bases: TGTGCCAGCAGCTTGAATAGCGGGAGTGTCTGGCAGTACTTC. Translation gives CASSLNSGSVWQYF. The full variable domain, with the rest looked up from reference TRBV7-9 and TRBJ2-7, is DTGVSQNPRHKITKRGQNVTFRCDPISEHNRLYWYRQTLGQGPEFLTYFQNEAQLEKSRLLSDRFSAERPKGSFSTLEIQRTEQGDSAMYLCASSLNSGSVWQYFGPGTRLTVT.